This TCR beta chain was profiled in a study of breast tumors, draining lymph nodes, adjacent tissues. Points from the study as a whole: The lymph node origin of tumor T cells was framed as consistent with a hypothesis, not demonstrated. Luminal-like breast cancer showed significantly higher tumor–nontumor repertoire similarity than basal-like. Most tumor T cells seemingly derive from lymph node, then expand in tumor.

In TCRdb, the multiplex PCR reads were re-called with MiXCR into one record per CDR3 protein. The table has tens of thousands of distinct CDR3 sequences, around 45% seen once. This clonotype was observed many times. The target antigen is unknown. Trimming took 10 bases from V and 0 from J, leaving 25 bases between them. The V gene's germline CDR1 is SEHNR and CDR2 FQNEAQ (reference sequence). The CDR3 loop spans 19 amino acids. Sequences were obtained from breast tumor tissue. The V gene is TRBV7-9, the J gene TRBJ2-6; D possibly corresponds to TRBD1 (7 bases). This receptor was identified in a female donor with breast cancer. Some clones in this sample may be carry-over from other donors' samples. The CDR3 here is CATPRGGTVSLSGANVLTF. CDR3 nucleotides: TGTGCCACCCCCAGAGGAGGGACAGTGTCCCTCTCTGGGGCCAACGTCCTGACTTTC.